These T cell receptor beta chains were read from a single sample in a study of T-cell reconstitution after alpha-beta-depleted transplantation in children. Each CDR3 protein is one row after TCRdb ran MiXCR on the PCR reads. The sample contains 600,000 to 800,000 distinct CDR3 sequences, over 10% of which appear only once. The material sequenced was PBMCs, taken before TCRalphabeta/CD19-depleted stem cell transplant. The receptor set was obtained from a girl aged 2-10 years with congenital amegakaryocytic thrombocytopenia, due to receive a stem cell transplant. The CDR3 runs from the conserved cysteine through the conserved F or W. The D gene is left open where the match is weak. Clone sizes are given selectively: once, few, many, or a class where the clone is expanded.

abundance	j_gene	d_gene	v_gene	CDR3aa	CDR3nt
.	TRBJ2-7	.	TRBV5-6	CASSLGGQTQQYF	TGTGCCAGCAGCTTGGGTGGTCAGACCCAGCAGTACTTC
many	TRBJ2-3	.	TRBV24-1	CATSDKQRRPSDTQYF	TGTGCCACCAGTGATAAACAGCGGAGGCCCTCAGATACGCAGTATTTT
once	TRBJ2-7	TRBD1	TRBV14	CASSQANRGYEQYF	TGTGCCAGCAGCCAAGCCAACAGGGGGTACGAGCAGTACTTC
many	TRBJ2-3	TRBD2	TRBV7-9	CASSGASGSRADTQYF	TGTGCCAGCAGCGGGGCTAGCGGGAGTCGCGCAGATACGCAGTATTTT
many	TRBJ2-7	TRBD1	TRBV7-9	CASSWGGQGMIEQYF	TGTGCCAGCAGCTGGGGTGGACAGGGGATGATCGAGCAGTACTTC
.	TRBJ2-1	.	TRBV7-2	CASLYVADEQFF	TGTGCCAGCCTCTACGTCGCCGATGAGCAGTTCTTC
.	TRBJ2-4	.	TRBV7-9	CASSLYRDSGNIQYF	TGTGCCAGCAGCTTATACAGGGATAGTGGAAACATTCAGTACTTC
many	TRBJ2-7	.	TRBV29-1	CSVESPGEQYF	TGCAGCGTTGAATCGCCGGGAGAGCAGTACTTC
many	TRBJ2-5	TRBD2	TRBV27	CASSLSTPGLVETQYF	TGTGCCAGCAGTTTATCGACCCCGGGACTAGTGGAGACCCAGTACTTC
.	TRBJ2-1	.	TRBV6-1	CASSRTAPYNEQFF	TGTGCCAGCAGCCGGACGGCCCCCTACAATGAGCAGTTCTTC